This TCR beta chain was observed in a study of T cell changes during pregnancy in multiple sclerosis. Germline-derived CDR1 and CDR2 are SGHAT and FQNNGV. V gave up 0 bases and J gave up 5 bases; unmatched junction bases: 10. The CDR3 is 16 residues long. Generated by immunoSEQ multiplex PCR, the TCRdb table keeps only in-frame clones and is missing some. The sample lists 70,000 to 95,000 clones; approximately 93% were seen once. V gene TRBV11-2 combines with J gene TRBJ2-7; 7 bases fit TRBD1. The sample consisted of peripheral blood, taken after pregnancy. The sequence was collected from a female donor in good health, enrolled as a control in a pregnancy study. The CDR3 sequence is CASSLDSPTGWDEQYF. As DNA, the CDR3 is TGTGCCAGCAGCTTAGATTCTCCGACAGGGTGGGACGAGCAGTACTTC.